These 30 T cell receptor beta chains originate from one sample sequenced in a study of blood T cell repertoires in COVID-19. TCRdb keeps only in-frame clones here, not all; method: immunoSEQ multiplex PCR. The table shows about 350,000 clones, with around 87% occurring only once. Sequencing was done on a sample of peripheral blood. The source of these receptors is a woman aged 45-65 years with COVID-19, enrolled during active disease.

The chain has TRBV18 and TRBJ1-5; D remains unclear. Germline-derived CDR1 and CDR2 are KGHSH and LQKENI. The CDR3 sequence is 13 residues long. V lost 8 bases to trimming and J lost 6 bases, with 14 bases between them. CDR3 nucleotides: TGTGCCAGCACTGACACTCATGGTCAGCCCCAGCATTTT. Translating it yields CASTDTHGQPQHF.

The rearrangement links TRBV7-2 to TRBJ2-3; TRBD2 agrees at 14 bases. The CDR3 runs 17 residues. Trimming took 3 bases from V and 5 from J; bases not matched to a gene: 7. CDR1 and CDR2 (germline): SGHTA, FQGNSA. The CDR3 DNA is TGTGCCAGCAGCTTCCGGACTAGCGGGAGGATACAAGATACGCAGTATTTT. It codes for CASSFRTSGRIQDTQYF.

The chain is built from TRBV19 and TRBJ1-4, with D unclear. CDR1 LNHDA and CDR2 SQIVND come from the germline V gene (reference sequence). Deletions cut 4 bases from V and 5 bases from J, with 14 bases between. There are 15 residues in the CDR3. CDR3 in DNA: TGTGCCAGTAGTAGCCGATGGGAGTTCAATGAAAAACTGTTTTTT. It translates to CASSSRWEFNEKLFF.

The V and J genes are TRBV13 and TRBJ1-6; the D gene is possibly TRBD1 (6 bases). CDR1 is PRHDT and CDR2 is FYEKMQ in the germline V gene (reference sequence). V lost 0 bases to trimming and J lost 10 bases, with 16 bases between them. CDR3 size: 16 residues. CDR3 residues: CASSLGSAGARSPLHF. CDR3 nucleotides: TGTGCCAGCAGCTTAGGATCTGCAGGGGCTAGGTCACCCCTCCACTTT.

The gene calls are TRBV4-2 and TRBJ1-6, with 10 bases fitting TRBD1. The trim removed 1 base at V and 5 bases at J, leaving 2 bases unmatched. The V gene's germline CDR1 is LGHNA and CDR2 YNFKEQ. The CDR3 length is 16 residues. CDR3 nucleotide sequence: TGTGCCAGCAGCCAAGGACAGGGGGCAAATAATTCACCCCTCCACTTT. Translated, it gives CASSQGQGANNSPLHF.

This clone was seen just once. The chain's CDR3 is CASSDGSRGVGEKLFF. The DNA of the CDR3 is TGTGCCAGCAGTGATGGGAGCAGGGGAGTAGGGGAAAAACTGTTTTTT. The chain combines TRBV2 with TRBJ1-4; the D gene is possibly TRBD1 (6 bases). This CDR3 has 16 residues. V lost 3 bases to trimming and J lost 8 bases, with 19 bases between them. Germline V gives CDR1 SNHLY, CDR2 FYNNEI.

This chain joins TRBV27 and TRBJ2-3; D perhaps matches TRBD1 (5 bases). CDR1 is MNHEY and CDR2 is SMNVEV in the germline V gene (reference sequence). The CDR3 is made up of 15 amino acids. With 2 bases removed from V and 4 bases from J, the gap between germline ends came to 13 bases. This CDR3 reads CASSLLSGPADTQYF. As DNA, the CDR3 is TGTGCCAGCAGTTTACTTTCAGGGCCCGCAGATACGCAGTATTTT.

This clone was counted only a few times. V is TRBV4-1 and J is TRBJ2-1; possibly TRBD2 for D (5 bases). This CDR3 comprises 17 residues. Germline CDR1 and CDR2: MGHRA and YSYEKL. The V end was cut by 4 bases, the J end by 4 bases, with 20 bases between. The CDR3 here is CASSPLAGLADYNEQFF. Written as DNA, the CDR3 is TGCGCCAGCAGCCCTCTCGCCGGTCTAGCAGATTACAATGAGCAGTTCTTC.

The chain joins TRBV29-1 to TRBJ1-1; D not resolved. Trimming took off 3 bases at V and 1 base at J, with 6 bases between the two ends. CDR1 is SQVTM, CDR2 ANQGSEA, per germline. The CDR3 totals 12 residues. The CDR3 loop reads CSVDRQNTEAFF. The DNA of the CDR3 is TGCAGCGTTGATCGACAGAACACTGAAGCTTTCTTT.

The chain couples TRBV7-8 to TRBJ2-1; 8 bases map to TRBD2. The CDR3 loop spans 15 amino acids. The ends lost 2 bases at V and 3 bases at J; junction bases unmatched: 3. CDR1 and CDR2 from the germline V gene are SGHVS and FQNEAQ. The DNA for the CDR3 is TGTGCCAGCAGCTTACGGGAGGGCCGCTACAATGAGCAGTTCTTC. This encodes CASSLREGRYNEQFF.

For the CDR3, the DNA is TGTGCCAGCAGCGTAGTACTAGGTGCAGATACGCAGTATTTT. Translated, it gives CASSVVLGADTQYF. J is TRBJ2-3 and V is TRBV9, with a weak D call TRBD2 (5 bases). The length of the CDR3 is 14 residues. Germline CDR1 reads SGDLS; CDR2 reads YYNGEE. V gave up 0 bases and J gave up 4 bases, with 9 bases separating them.

This rearrangement joins TRBV9 to TRBJ1-3; D not resolved. The CDR3 runs to 15 residues. Trimming left V 4 bases short and J 8 bases short, with 19 bases between. Germline V gene sequence: CDR1 SGDLS, CDR2 YYNGEE. The CDR3 DNA is TGTGCCAGCAGCCTGATGCTTGGGCCGATGGACACCATATATTTT. Its protein is CASSLMLGPMDTIYF.

J is TRBJ1-4 and V is TRBV19; D gene ambiguous. Looked up from germline, CDR1 is LNHDA and CDR2 is SQIVND (reference sequence). The CDR3 is made up of 15 amino acids. Trimming pared 3 bases from V and 1 base from J, leaving 9 bases between. This chain's CDR3 is CASSMLEVTNEKLFF. CDR3 coding DNA: TGTGCCAGTAGTATGCTCGAGGTAACTAATGAAAAACTGTTTTTT.

A few counts support this clone. The chain joins TRBV4-1 to TRBJ2-1; the D gene is possibly TRBD2 (6 bases). Germline V lookup: CDR1 MGHRA, CDR2 YSYEKL. V dropped 3 bases and J dropped 4 bases, with 7 bases sitting between them. The CDR3 is made up of 13 amino acids. The CDR3 DNA follows: TGCGCCAGCAGCCAGACTAGTTACAATGAGCAGTTCTTC. It yields the protein CASSQTSYNEQFF.

The rearrangement links TRBV19 to TRBJ1-2, with 7 positions matching TRBD1. The CDR3 spans 16 residues. With 2 bases clipped from V and 4 bases from J, the junction kept 10 bases outside the gene matches. Germline CDR1 LNHDA, CDR2 SQIVND (reference sequence). The CDR3 DNA reads as TGTGCCAGTAGTATACGACCGGGGGACAGCGTCTATGGCTACACCTTC. This encodes CASSIRPGDSVYGYTF. The full variable domain, rest sourced from reference TRBV19 and TRBJ1-2, is DGGITQSPKYLFRKEGQNVTLSCEQNLNHDAMYWYRQDPGQGLRLIYYSQIVNDFQKGDIAEGYSVSREKKESFPLTVTSAQKNPTAFYLCASSIRPGDSVYGYTFGSGTRLTVV.

This clone has just a few counts. The rearrangement joins TRBV30 to TRBJ1-4; D remains ambiguous. CDR1 and CDR2 (germline): GTSNPN, SVGIG (reference sequence). There are 14 residues in the CDR3. V shed 2 bases and J shed 6 bases, with 13 bases lying between them. The DNA of the CDR3 is TGTGCCTGGAGTCAAGGAGTGTGGGATGAAAAACTGTTTTTT. Amino acid sequence: CAWSQGVWDEKLFF.

The chain is built from TRBV11-2 and TRBJ1-2; 7 positions match TRBD1. This CDR3 is built from 13 residues. The V and J ends lost 3 bases and 8 bases, in that order; junction bases with no gene match: 6. CDR1 is SGHAT, CDR2 FQNNGV, per germline. CDR3 loop: CASSLYGTEGYTF. CDR3 nucleotides: TGTGCCAGCAGCTTGTATGGGACAGAAGGCTACACCTTC.

The table lists this clone with a count of one. The V call is TRBV6-6, the J call TRBJ1-6, with 7 bases identical to TRBD1. Trimming at V came to 7 bases and at J to 5 bases, leaving 8 bases not matched to a gene. The CDR3 is 15 amino acids. Germline V gene data show CDR1 as MNHNY and CDR2 as SVGAGI (reference sequence). CDR3 in amino acids: CASTPRQGDNSPLHF. The DNA of the CDR3 is TGTGCCAGCACCCCACGACAGGGCGATAATTCACCCCTCCACTTT.

This chain joins TRBV19 and TRBJ1-3, with D hard to call. The germline V gene has CDR1 LNHDA and CDR2 SQIVND (reference sequence). The length of the CDR3 is 12 residues. With 5 bases removed from V and 3 bases from J, the gap between germline ends came to 5 bases. CDR3 in amino acids: CASSVSGNTIYF. CDR3 DNA sequence: TGTGCCAGTAGTGTGAGTGGAAACACCATATATTTT.

The chain has TRBV2 and TRBJ2-1; TRBD1 matches 8 bases. The CDR3 spans 14 residues. Unmatched junction bases numbered 7, after V lost 9 bases and J lost 3 bases. CDR1 is SNHLY, CDR2 FYNNEI, per germline. The CDR3: CASKNDRGYNEQFF. The CDR3 DNA sequence: TGTGCCAGTAAAAACGACAGGGGCTACAATGAGCAGTTCTTC. The full variable domain, its missing parts supplied by reference TRBV2 and TRBJ2-1, is EPEVTQTPSHQVTQMGQEVILRCVPISNHLYFYWYRQILGQKVEFLVSFYNNEISEKSEIFDDQFSVERPDGSNFTLKIRSTKLEDSAMYFCASKNDRGYNEQFFGPGTRLTVL.

This chain joins TRBV7-3 and TRBJ1-1; no firm D call. V was cut by 2 bases and J by 3 bases, with 7 bases left in between. The CDR3 has 13 residues. Germline-derived CDR1 and CDR2 are SGHTA and FQGTGA. The CDR3 DNA is TGTGCCAGCAGCTTATCTCGGGACACTGAAGCTTTCTTT. Translation gives CASSLSRDTEAFF.

Note on this clone: The same CDR3 can be traced to other DNA sequences in this sample. The chain uses TRBV27 and TRBJ2-7, with D unclear. CDR1 and CDR2 from the germline V gene are MNHEY and SMNVEV (reference sequence). Deletions cut 5 bases from V and 0 bases from J, with 5 bases between. The CDR3 is 12 amino acids. The CDR3 coding sequence is TGTGCCAGCAGTCCCAGCTCCTACGAGCAGTACTTC. Its protein is CASSPSSYEQYF.

This clone showed up just once. The chain has TRBV28 and TRBJ1-5; no clear D gene. Trimming took 10 bases from V and 4 from J, leaving 14 bases between them. This CDR3 is built from 13 residues. Germline CDR1 and CDR2: MDHEN and SYDVKM. In DNA form, the CDR3 reads TGTGCCACCCGGTATCCGGGGAATCAGCCCCAGCATTTT. Translating it yields CATRYPGNQPQHF.

This rearrangement joins TRBV5-4 to TRBJ2-5; 9 bases agree with TRBD1. The CDR3 has 13 residues. Looked up from germline, CDR1 is SGHNT and CDR2 is YYREEE (reference sequence). J was trimmed by 5 bases and V by 4 bases; bases with no gene match: 3. CDR3 nucleotide sequence: TGTGCCAGCAGCAGGACAGGGGTGGAGACCCAGTACTTC. It translates to CASSRTGVETQYF.

This chain uses TRBV28 with TRBJ2-7, with a weak D call TRBD1 (5 bases). V lost 3 bases, J lost 5 bases, and 11 bases lay in between. CDR3 size: 13 residues. CDR1 is MDHEN, CDR2 SYDVKM, per germline. This CDR3 is CASSFGQGNEQYF. The CDR3 region has the DNA TGTGCCAGCAGTTTCGGGCAGGGAAACGAGCAGTACTTC.

The CDR3 spells CASSQLVPISGQNTNSYNEQFF. CDR3 nucleotides: TGTGCCAGCAGCCAATTGGTCCCAATTAGCGGACAAAATACTAACTCCTACAATGAGCAGTTCTTC. The chain is built from TRBV14 and TRBJ2-1, with D maybe TRBD2 (6 bases). V lost 2 bases and J lost 0, with 29 bases in between. Germline CDR1 SGHDN, CDR2 FVKESK. This CDR3 has 22 amino acids. The whole variable domain, filled in from reference TRBV14 and TRBJ2-1, reads EAGVTQFPSHSVIEKGQTVTLRCDPISGHDNLYWYRRVMGKEIKFLLHFVKESKQDESGMPNNRFLAERTGGTYSTLKVQPAELEDSGVYFCASSQLVPISGQNTNSYNEQFFGPGTRLTVL.

V usage is TRBV19 and J usage is TRBJ1-1, with 7 bases lining up with TRBD1. The CDR3 length is 14 residues. Germline loops: CDR1 LNHDA, CDR2 SQIVND (reference sequence). J lost 1 base, V lost 11 bases, and 10 bases had no gene match. The CDR3 loop is CASISDRRNTEAFF. CDR3 bases: TGTGCCTCAATCTCGGACAGGAGGAACACTGAAGCTTTCTTT. The variable domain in full, completed from reference TRBV19 and TRBJ1-1, reads DGGITQSPKYLFRKEGQNVTLSCEQNLNHDAMYWYRQDPGQGLRLIYYSQIVNDFQKGDIAEGYSVSREKKESFPLTVTSAQKNPTAFYLCASISDRRNTEAFFGQGTRLTVV.

The chain carries TRBV24-1 and TRBJ2-7; a weak D match, TRBD1 (6 bases). The CDR3 totals 14 residues. Germline V gene data show CDR1 as KGHDR and CDR2 as SFDVKD. V lost 4 bases to trimming and J lost 2 bases, with 11 bases between them. CDR3 residues: CATSDPGHPYEQYF. The CDR3 nucleotides read TGTGCCACCAGTGACCCGGGACACCCCTACGAGCAGTACTTC.

V gene TRBV20-1 combines with J gene TRBJ2-4, with a tentative D call TRBD1 (5 bases). Germline V CDR1 and CDR2: DFQATT, SNEGSKA (reference sequence). The CDR3 is 11 amino acids. Trimming cost V 6 bases and J 9 bases, with 12 bases left between them. The CDR3 loop reads CSAQTDRIQYF. CDR3 sequence (DNA): TGCAGTGCCCAGACAGATCGCATTCAGTACTTC.

This clone was observed a few times. This rearrangement joins TRBV19 to TRBJ1-5, with 8 nucleotides matching TRBD1. J lost 5 bases, V lost 3 bases, and 3 bases had no gene match. The CDR3 totals 14 residues. Per the germline V gene, CDR1 is LNHDA and CDR2 is SQIVND (reference sequence). The CDR3 reads CASSINRGDQPQHF. The CDR3 DNA follows: TGTGCCAGTAGTATTAACAGGGGGGATCAGCCCCAGCATTTT.